The 16 T cell receptor beta chains in this list originate from one sample, sequenced in a study of blood T cell repertoires in COVID-19. Here immunoSEQ multiplex PCR was the method, and the copy in TCRdb shows in-frame clones only, minus some. The sample includes some 150,000 clones, about four fifths of them seen just once. Material for sequencing was peripheral blood. Receptors originate from an elderly woman with acute or convalescent COVID-19.

The chain combines TRBV5-1 with TRBJ2-7, with 7 bases fitting TRBD1. Germline loops: CDR1 SGHRS, CDR2 YFSETQ. The CDR3 consists of 15 residues. The trim removed 4 bases at V and 3 bases at J, leaving 10 bases unmatched. For the CDR3, the DNA is TGCGCCAGCAGCCCCTGGACAGGACCGTTCTACGAGCAGTACTTC. Translation gives CASSPWTGPFYEQYF.

This clone appeared once. The chain combines TRBV6-5 with TRBJ1-4; D gene unclear. V lost 6 bases and J 5 bases, leaving 16 bases between the germline ends. The CDR3 loop spans 15 amino acids. Germline V gene sequence: CDR1 MNHEY, CDR2 SVGAGI. CDR3 coding DNA: TGTGCCAGCAGCCGTACAGTGGATCGAAATGAAAAACTGTTTTTT. It is translated as CASSRTVDRNEKLFF.

The chain couples TRBV5-6 to TRBJ1-2; 8 bases fit TRBD1. In germline, CDR1 is SGHDT, CDR2 YYEEEE. The CDR3 is 13 residues long. J gave up 8 bases and V 2 bases, and 5 bases lay outside the gene matches. The CDR3 protein is CASSFGQGSGYTF. As DNA, the CDR3 is TGTGCCAGCAGCTTTGGACAGGGAAGCGGCTACACCTTC.

The chain recombines TRBV18 with TRBJ1-1; a possible D gene is TRBD1 (6 bases). The V end was cut by 5 bases, the J end by 5 bases, with 15 bases between. The CDR3 has 14 amino acids. Germline CDR1 KGHSH, CDR2 LQKENI. CDR3 in amino acids: CASSSHRAETEAFF. The CDR3 DNA follows: TGTGCCAGCTCATCGCACAGGGCGGAGACTGAAGCTTTCTTT.

The CDR3, as DNA: TGTGCCTGGAGTGATACAGTGAATTCACCCCTCCACTTT. Protein: CAWSDTVNSPLHF. The chain is built from TRBV30 and TRBJ1-6, with D hard to call. The CDR3 is made up of 13 amino acids. The germline CDR1 and CDR2 sequences are GTSNPN and SVGIG (reference sequence). Trimming shortened V by 1 base and J by 7 bases, and 8 bases separated the two germline ends.

V usage is TRBV7-9 and J usage is TRBJ1-3; tentatively, D is TRBD1 (5 bases). The CDR3 totals 13 residues. Per germline, CDR1 SEHNR and CDR2 FQNEAQ (reference sequence). V was pared by 6 bases and J by 4 bases, with 10 bases between. This CDR3 is CASRAGIGNTIYF. The CDR3 DNA reads TGTGCCAGCAGGGCAGGGATCGGAAACACCATATATTTT.

V gene TRBV7-3 combines with J gene TRBJ1-2, with a possible D match to TRBD1 (6 bases). The CDR3 is 16 residues long. Trimming took off 5 bases at V and 0 bases at J, with 16 bases between the two ends. Germline CDR1 is SGHTA and CDR2 is FQGTGA. The CDR3 nucleotides read TGTGCCAGCAGCCCCGGGGGGCAGGCCTCTAACTATGGCTACACCTTC. Its translation is CASSPGGQASNYGYTF. The complete variable domain, with remaining parts taken from reference TRBV7-3 and TRBJ1-2, reads GAGVSQTPSNKVTEKGKYVELRCDPISGHTALYWYRQSLGQGPEFLIYFQGTGAADDSGLPNDRFFAVRPEGSVSTLKIQRTERGDSAVYLCASSPGGQASNYGYTFGSGTRLTVV.

This chain uses TRBV3-1 (or the pseudogene TRBV3-2) with TRBJ2-1, with 10 bases aligning to TRBD2. The CDR3 spans 15 residues. Looked up from germline, CDR1 is LGHDT and CDR2 is YNNKEL (reference sequence). Germline trimming cut 3 bases from V and 7 bases from J; bases unmatched to any gene: 6. The CDR3 region is CASSHYTSGANEQFF. For the CDR3, the DNA is TGTGCCAGCAGCCATTACACTAGCGGGGCAAATGAGCAGTTCTTC.

J is TRBJ1-1 and V is TRBV7-9; tentatively, D is TRBD1 (6 bases). Germline loops: CDR1 SEHNR, CDR2 FQNEAQ (reference sequence). The ends were cut back, 5 bases at V and 1 base at J, with 14 bases in the middle. The CDR3 is made up of 15 amino acids. The CDR3 DNA reads as TGTGCCAGCAGCCAGGGGCAGGGATCGAACACTGAAGCTTTCTTT. Its translation: CASSQGQGSNTEAFF.

V and J are TRBV7-3 and TRBJ2-2; 8 bases map to TRBD1. Germline V gene data show CDR1 as SGHTA and CDR2 as FQGTGA. CDR3 length: 15 amino acids. Trimming cost V 5 bases and J 1 base; bases outside gene matches: 3. The CDR3 reads CASSPTGGNTGELFF. In nucleotides, the CDR3 is TGTGCCAGCAGCCCAACAGGGGGGAACACCGGGGAGCTGTTTTTT.

The gene calls are TRBV6-6 and TRBJ1-1; D is perhaps TRBD1 (5 bases). Germline lookup yields CDR1 MNHNY and CDR2 SVGAGI (reference sequence). The CDR3 contains 15 residues. Trimming removed 2 bases at V and 1 base at J, with 11 bases between. The CDR3 sequence is CASSYLYTGNTEAFF. The CDR3 nucleotides read TGTGCCAGCAGTTACCTCTATACAGGGAACACTGAAGCTTTCTTT.

The rearrangement joins TRBV29-1 to TRBJ2-1; D is ambiguous. Deletions cut 4 bases from V and 1 base from J, with 8 bases between. Germline CDR1 and CDR2: SQVTM and ANQGSEA. The CDR3 extends over 13 amino acids. The CDR3 bases are TGCAGCGTTGCATGGGCTTCCTACAATGAGCAGTTCTTC. Translated: CSVAWASYNEQFF.

In DNA, the CDR3 is TGTGCCAGCAGCTGGCAAAGCTACGAGCAGTACTTC. This codes for CASSWQSYEQYF. This chain links TRBV7-9 with TRBJ2-7; D is undetermined. The germline CDR1 and CDR2 sequences are SEHNR and FQNEAQ (reference sequence). The CDR3 has 12 amino acids. Trimming cost V 4 bases and J 3 bases, with 7 bases left between them.

The count of this clone is one. The J gene is TRBJ2-3, the V gene TRBV4-1; 10 nucleotides align to TRBD1. Trimming removed 1 base from V and 0 bases from J; junction bases left unmatched: 7. Germline lookup yields CDR1 MGHRA and CDR2 YSYEKL. The CDR3 length is 18 residues. This chain's CDR3 is CASSQGTRDRGSTDTQYF. In DNA, the CDR3 is TGCGCCAGCAGCCAAGGGACCCGGGACAGGGGTAGCACAGATACGCAGTATTTT.

The rearrangement uses TRBV2 and TRBJ2-3; a weak D match, TRBD2 (5 bases). The CDR3 is 12 residues long. Germline V gene data show CDR1 as SNHLY and CDR2 as FYNNEI. Trimming stripped 6 bases from V and 5 bases from J, with 9 bases between. CDR3 protein: CASSPGGDTQYF. CDR3 DNA sequence: TGTGCCAGCAGCCCCGGAGGAGATACGCAGTATTTT.

The chain is built from TRBV5-1 and TRBJ2-5; 8 nucleotides agree with TRBD2. The trim removed 0 bases at V and 0 bases at J, leaving 4 bases unmatched. Germline lookup yields CDR1 SGHRS and CDR2 YFSETQ. There are 16 residues in the CDR3. CDR3 residues: CASSLDGAGDQETQYF. CDR3 nucleotides: TGCGCCAGCAGCTTGGACGGAGCGGGGGACCAAGAGACCCAGTACTTC.